The 27 T cell receptor beta chains below all came from one sample that was sequenced in a study of tumor-infiltrating lymphocytes in primary liver carcinoma. Total RNA (roughly 0.45 ug) served as template for TCR beta cDNA synthesis primed by a constant-region primer. Amplification in three nested multiplex PCR rounds with slightly modified ARM-PCR gave rise to TCR beta libraries. Rounds one and two of PCR, each of approximately 11 cycles, were primed with TRBV1-TRBV30 forward primers and a C-beta reverse primer. TCRdb redid the calling of the multiplex PCR reads with MiXCR, one entry per CDR3 protein. The data show about 100,000 distinct CDR3 sequences, approximately 70% seen once. Unsorted bulk tissue, roughly 20-33 mg of it, served as the source for co-extraction of RNA and DNA. The sample consisted of liver tumor tissue from sampling region 2. The subset: tumor region T2, inferior pole. These receptors were collected from an older woman with primary liver carcinoma and hepatitis B virus infection.

Remarks on this clonotype: A much larger clone is a single base away; this may be a read error. The chain combines TRBV28 with TRBJ2-7; 10 positions match TRBD2. Germline CDR1 MDHEN, CDR2 SYDVKM. The CDR3 is 16 residues long. The V segment lost 5 bases and the J segment 11 bases; nucleotides outside the gene matches: 18. The CDR3 loop reads CASSPDLSGRAGEKYF. The CDR3 nucleotides are TGTGCCAGCAGTCCCGACTTGAGCGGGAGGGCCGGGGAGAAGTACTTC.

The chain is built from TRBV28 and TRBJ1-2; no definite D call. The V end was cut by 7 bases, the J end by 4 bases, with 16 bases between. Germline assignment: CDR1 MDHEN and CDR2 SYDVKM. There are 14 residues in the CDR3. CDR3 sequence: CASKRTPVTYGYTF. The CDR3 DNA reads as TGTGCCAGCAAAAGAACGCCGGTTACCTATGGCTACACCTTC.

This chain links TRBV11-1 with TRBJ1-1; tentative D call: TRBD1 (5 bases). Germline CDR1 is SGHAT and CDR2 is FQDESV (reference sequence). This CDR3 contains 15 residues. V was cut by 5 bases and J by 2 bases, with 15 bases left in between. The CDR3 DNA sequence: TGTGCCAGCAGCCTTTTTGGGGCAGTTAACACTGAAGCTTTCTTT. This sequence encodes CASSLFGAVNTEAFF.

V usage is TRBV7-9 and J usage is TRBJ2-7, with 7 bases aligning to TRBD1. The CDR3 spans 15 residues. V was clipped by 4 bases and J by 4 bases; unmatched bases: 10. The germline V gene has CDR1 SEHNR and CDR2 FQNEAQ (reference sequence). The CDR3 DNA is TGTGCCAGCAGCTCCCCAGAGAGGGGGCTATACGAGCAGTACTTC. Its translation: CASSSPERGLYEQYF.

About this clonotype itself: A read error is possible here, since a much larger clone lies one base away. V gene TRBV6-1 combines with J gene TRBJ2-7, with 10 bases lining up with TRBD1. Germline loops: CDR1 MNHNS, CDR2 SASEGT. Unmatched junction bases numbered 10, after V lost 7 bases and J lost 4 bases. This CDR3 spans 15 amino acids. The chain's CDR3 is CASTSSGTGDYEQYF. Written as DNA, the CDR3 is TGTGCCAGCACCTCTTCCGGGACAGGGGATTACGAGCAGTACTTC.

The chain is built from TRBV6-6 and TRBJ2-1, with D maybe TRBD2 (5 bases). Germline CDR1 reads MNHNY; CDR2 reads SVGAGI (reference sequence). The CDR3 is 14 amino acids. V lost 8 bases and J lost 0, with 11 bases in between. The CDR3 protein is CASDGNSSYNEQFF. CDR3 in DNA: TGTGCCAGCGACGGGAACAGCTCCTACAATGAGCAGTTCTTC.

The chain employs TRBV19 and TRBJ2-1; D might be TRBD2 (5 bases). The CDR3 covers 14 residues. Germline V gene sequence: CDR1 LNHDA, CDR2 SQIVND (reference sequence). Trimming took off 6 bases at V and 2 bases at J, with 11 bases between the two ends. DNA of the CDR3: TGTGCCAGTAGGCCCGGAGGCACCTACAATGAGCAGTTCTTC. Translation gives CASRPGGTYNEQFF.

About this clonotype: This may stem from a read error, because a much larger clone lies one nucleotide away. This likely comes from a read error, as the CDR3 has no conserved phenylalanine or tryptophan at its end. This chain connects TRBV5-1 to TRBJ1-1, with no clear D. Trimming shortened V by 0 bases and J by 8 bases, and 11 bases separated the two germline ends. The CDR3 length is 13 residues. Germline-derived CDR1 and CDR2 are SGHRS and YFSETQ. CDR3 in DNA: TGCGCCAGCAGCTTGGGTGCAGCCACCGAAGCTTTCCTT. This gives the protein CASSLGAATEAFL.

To note about this clonotype: Given the absence of the conserved phenylalanine or tryptophan at the CDR3 end, a read error is likely. The limits of the CDR3 on the DNA are not certain, so only TCRdb's listed CDR3 is given. This chain uses TRBV12-5 with TRBJ2-7. The CDR3 sequence runs 8 residues, both termini included. Germline V CDR1 and CDR2: LGHNT, FRNRAP. This chain's CDR3 is CASGGQYS.

This clonotype appeared once. Sequence at one end of the junction differs from germline and may be a read error. The rearrangement links TRBV5-5 to TRBJ2-2; 7 nucleotides agree with TRBD2. The CDR3 consists of 16 residues. CDR1 and CDR2 from the germline V gene are SGHKS and YYEKEE (reference sequence). CDR3 nucleotides: TGTGCCAGCAGCCATTCGGGAGGCTCGAACACCGAGGAGCTGTTTTTT. Amino acid sequence: CASSHSGGSNTEELFF.

Of note for this clonotype: A junction end diverges from the germline sequence, so it may reflect a read error. V usage is TRBV11-2 and J usage is TRBJ1-6; D gene unclear. In germline, CDR1 is SGHAT, CDR2 FQNNGV. The CDR3 spans 15 residues. The CDR3 coding sequence is TGTGCCAGCAGCTTAGAAGTGGCAGTTATCTCACCCCACCGCTTT. This encodes CASSLEVAVISPHRF.

In the case of this clonotype: A much more abundant neighbour one base away suggests this may be a read error. This rearrangement joins TRBV5-1 to TRBJ2-7; no clear D gene. This CDR3 contains 14 residues. CDR1 SGHRS and CDR2 YFSETQ come from the germline V gene. The CDR3 spells CASGLAPVANEQYF. DNA of the CDR3: TGCGCCAGCGGCTTGGCCCCGGTAGCAAACGAGCAGTACTTC.

V and J are TRBV11-3 and TRBJ2-5, with D tentatively TRBD2 (5 bases). The ends were cut back, 5 bases at V and 14 bases at J, with 18 bases in the middle. This CDR3 has 12 residues. Germline CDR1 SGHNT, CDR2 YENEEA. CDR3 sequence: CASSPNWESQYF. CDR3 DNA sequence: TGTGCCAGCAGCCCGAACTGGGAGAGCCAATACTTC.

As regards this clonotype: A read error may produce the germline difference seen at one junction end. The rearrangement uses TRBV11-2 and TRBJ1-6, with D unresolved. There are 13 residues in the CDR3. The germline gives CDR1 SGHAT, CDR2 FQNNGV. In nucleotides, the CDR3 is TGTGCTAGCAGCTTTTTAATGGATTCACCCCTCCACTTT. This translates into CASSFLMDSPLHF.

This clonotype was seen repeatedly, ten times or more. The chain recombines TRBV4-2 with TRBJ2-4; TRBD1 is a possible D gene (6 bases). V dropped 0 bases and J dropped 1 base, with 13 bases sitting between them. The CDR3 loop spans 17 amino acids. Germline V CDR1 and CDR2: LGHNA, YNFKEQ. The CDR3 DNA follows: TGTGCCAGCAGCCAAGAGGGGGCCTTGGGGGCCAAAAACATTCAGTACTTC. It specifies CASSQEGALGAKNIQYF.

As to this clonotype: A much larger clone differs from this one at a single base, so this may be a read error. This chain joins TRBV5-1 and TRBJ1-1, with 9 bases that match TRBD1. Per germline, CDR1 SGHRS and CDR2 YFSETQ. This CDR3 is built from 17 residues. The CDR3 protein is CASSLGNRGLGNNEAFF. CDR3 DNA sequence: TGCGCCAGCAGCTTGGGGAACAGGGGGCTGGGGAACAATGAAGCTTTCTTT.

Regarding this clonotype: At one end the junction does not follow the germline gene, possibly because of a read error. This chain joins TRBV11-2 and TRBJ2-5, with D unresolved. Per the germline V gene, CDR1 is SGHAT and CDR2 is FQNNGV. The CDR3 extends over 13 amino acids. DNA for the CDR3: TGTGTCAGCAGCTTAGAATCCAAGGTGACCCGGTACTTC. It codes for CVSSLESKVTRYF.

The CDR3 coding sequence is TGTGCCAGCAGCTCCTTAACTAGCGGCGAGCAGTACTTC. This gives the protein CASSSLTSGEQYF. The rearrangement uses TRBV16 and TRBJ2-7; TRBD2 agrees at 8 bases. Looked up from germline, CDR1 is KGHSY and CDR2 is FQNENV. CDR3 length equals 13 residues. With 5 bases clipped from V and 6 bases from J, the junction kept 6 bases outside the gene matches.

This clonotype was counted once. Germline and junction disagree at one end, which may indicate a read error. The chain carries TRBV28 and TRBJ1-1; D gene uncertain. CDR3 length: 16 residues. Germline V gene sequence: CDR1 MDHEN, CDR2 SYDVKM. The CDR3 DNA follows: TGTGCCAGCAGTTTCCACCGGGCGACCTTGAACGCTGAAGCTTTCTTT. Translated: CASSFHRATLNAEAFF. Full variable domain (missing parts from reference TRBV28 and TRBJ1-1): DVKVTQSSRYLVKRTGEKVFLECVQDMDHENMFWYRQDPGLGLRLIYFSYDVKMKEKGDIPEGYSVSREKKERFSLILESASTNQTSMYLCASSFHRATLNAEAFFGQGTRLTVV.

This clonotype showed up many times. The CDR3: CAISDRTSGGYEQYF. CDR3 DNA: TGTGCCATCAGTGATAGGACTAGCGGGGGCTACGAGCAGTACTTC. The chain is built from TRBV10-3 and TRBJ2-7; TRBD2 aligns across 13 bases. Germline V lookup: CDR1 ENHRY, CDR2 SYGVKD. CDR3 size: 15 residues. The V gene end was trimmed by 3 bases and the J gene end by 3 bases; junction bases not matched to a gene: 2.

V usage is TRBV20-1 and J usage is TRBJ2-3; a possible D gene is TRBD1 (5 bases). The CDR3 loop spans 14 amino acids. The ends were cut back, 4 bases at V and 0 bases at J, with 11 bases in the middle. CDR1 is DFQATT, CDR2 SNEGSKA, per germline (reference sequence). The CDR3: CSANARVSTDTQYF. CDR3 bases: TGCAGTGCTAATGCCAGGGTGAGCACAGATACGCAGTATTTT.

This clonotype has just one count. Germline is not matched at one junction end, which may reflect a read error. The J gene is TRBJ2-2, the V gene TRBV10-2; D is perhaps TRBD2 (5 bases). Germline V gene lookup returns CDR1 WSHSY and CDR2 SAAADI. The CDR3 totals 13 residues. CDR3 DNA: TGCGCCAGCAGTGACCGTACTACCGGGGAGCTGTTATTT. It yields the protein CASSDRTTGELLF.

The rearrangement links TRBV2 to TRBJ1-4; D possibly corresponds to TRBD1 (6 bases). Looked up from germline, CDR1 is SNHLY and CDR2 is FYNNEI. The CDR3 is made up of 14 amino acids. The ends were cut back, 8 bases at V and 8 bases at J, with 18 bases in the middle. The CDR3 nucleotides are TGTGCCAGCTGGGCAGGGGCAGGGGACGAAAAACTGTTTTTT. Protein product: CASWAGAGDEKLFF.

The chain combines TRBV7-9 with TRBJ2-1, with a possible D match to TRBD2 (5 bases). CDR3 length equals 14 residues. The V gene lost 0 bases and the J gene lost 9 bases, with 12 bases spanning the gap. Germline-derived CDR1 and CDR2 are SEHNR and FQNEAQ (reference sequence). DNA of the CDR3: TGTGCCAGCAGCTTAGCGAGAGGGCCCATTGAGCAGTTCTTC. Its protein is CASSLARGPIEQFF.

Of note for this clonotype: This likely comes from a read error, as the CDR3 has no conserved phenylalanine or tryptophan at its end. The chain has TRBV11-2 and TRBJ2-1; the D is unclear. The CDR3 has 14 amino acids. CDR1 is SGHAT and CDR2 is FQNNGV in the germline V gene. CDR3 loop: CDSSLERTNNEQFI. CDR3 in DNA: TGTGATAGCAGCTTAGAACGGACGAACAATGAGCAGTTCATC.

A word on this clonotype: The CDR3 does not end in the conserved phenylalanine or tryptophan, so this is likely a read error. The chain couples TRBV10-3 to TRBJ2-3; 10 bases map to TRBD1. Germline CDR1 reads ENHRY; CDR2 reads SYGVKD. This CDR3 has 17 amino acids. The CDR3 protein is CVISSTAWTGGTDTQYL. As DNA, the CDR3 is TGTGTCATCAGCTCAACGGCCTGGACAGGGGGTACAGATACGCAGTATTTG.

J is TRBJ1-5 and V is TRBV28; D is possibly TRBD1 (5 bases). The V gene's germline CDR1 is MDHEN and CDR2 SYDVKM. The V end was cut by 6 bases, the J end by 7 bases, with 19 bases between. This CDR3 contains 15 residues. CDR3 sequence (DNA): TGTGCCAGCAGCCCCCTGGGAGGGGCGAAGCAGCCCCAGCATTTT. Translation gives CASSPLGGAKQPQHF.